The 26 T cell receptor beta chains presented below share a single source sample, sequenced in a study of blood T cell repertoires in COVID-19. Libraries were prepared by immunoSEQ multiplex PCR; TCRdb keeps only in-frame clonotypes and omits some of them. The table includes some 98,000 clones, about 79% detected once. The sequenced sample consisted of peripheral blood. These receptors were obtained from a man in his 60s with acute or convalescent COVID-19.

The rearrangement links TRBV6-5 to TRBJ2-7, with D tentatively TRBD1 (6 bases). This CDR3 spans 15 amino acids. Germline values: CDR1 MNHEY, CDR2 SVGAGI. Trimming shortened V by 2 bases and J by 2 bases, and 13 bases separated the two germline ends. CDR3 sequence (DNA): TGTGCCAGCAGTTACAGCCAGGGGCGTACCTACGAGCAGTACTTC. Protein product: CASSYSQGRTYEQYF.

A single count supports this clone. The V gene is TRBV7-3, the J gene TRBJ2-2; the D gene is possibly TRBD1 (7 bases). The germline V gene has CDR1 SGHTA and CDR2 FQGTGA. The CDR3 extends over 17 amino acids. Between the trimmed V and J ends, which lost 0 bases and 3 bases, there was a span of 14 bases. The CDR3 nucleotides are TGTGCCAGCAGCTTAACCCCAGGGGGGTCGTACACCGGGGAGCTGTTTTTT. Protein: CASSLTPGGSYTGELFF. Complete variable domain (other parts from reference TRBV7-3 and TRBJ2-2): GAGVSQTPSNKVTEKGKYVELRCDPISGHTALYWYRQSLGQGPEFLIYFQGTGAADDSGLPNDRFFAVRPEGSVSTLKIQRTERGDSAVYLCASSLTPGGSYTGELFFGEGSRLTVL.

This clone turned up a few times. This chain links TRBV5-1 with TRBJ1-2, with 9 positions matching TRBD1. The CDR3 loop spans 13 amino acids. From germline, CDR1 is SGHRS and CDR2 YFSETQ. V trimming: 6 bases; J trimming: 8 bases; junction bases outside the gene matches: 8. The CDR3 is CASTSGTGTGYTF. CDR3 DNA sequence: TGCGCCAGCACCTCCGGGACAGGGACGGGCTACACCTTC.

The chain joins TRBV7-9 to TRBJ2-7; TRBD1 agrees at 9 bases. Germline CDR1 SEHNR, CDR2 FQNEAQ (reference sequence). V dropped 1 base and J dropped 9; count of bases not matched to a gene: 1. CDR3 length: 12 amino acids. DNA of the CDR3: TGTGCCAGCAGCTTAGGGACAGGGGTGCAGTACGTC. Its translation: CASSLGTGVQYV.

The V and J genes are TRBV12-3 or TRBV12-4 and TRBJ1-5, with a tentative D call TRBD1 (6 bases). CDR3 length equals 13 residues. Trimming left V 5 bases short and J 6 bases short, with 11 bases between. CDR3 in amino acids: CASSQGPTQPQHF. DNA of the CDR3: TGTGCCAGCAGTCAGGGGCCAACTCAGCCCCAGCATTTT.

V gene TRBV7-2 combines with J gene TRBJ2-3, with 7 bases aligning to TRBD1. Germline V gene data show CDR1 as SGHTA and CDR2 as FQGNSA. The CDR3 extends over 14 amino acids. V shed 3 bases and J 3 bases; nucleotides not matched to a gene: 3. CDR3 DNA: TGTGCCAGCAGCTTCGCCAGGGGGACAGATACGCAGTATTTT. Its translation: CASSFARGTDTQYF.

The sample holds one count of this clone. The gene calls are TRBV2 and TRBJ1-5, with D uncertain. Germline V lookup: CDR1 SNHLY, CDR2 FYNNEI. Trimming left V 5 bases short and J 6 bases short, with 11 bases between. The CDR3 contains 13 residues. CDR3 protein: CASSRDFGQPQHF. The DNA of the CDR3 is TGTGCCAGCAGTCGGGATTTTGGTCAGCCCCAGCATTTT.

The chain couples TRBV28 to TRBJ1-2; TRBD1 agrees at 8 bases. The CDR3 runs 15 residues. After removal of 5 bases from V and 5 bases from J, the junction contained 10 bases not matched to a gene. CDR1 and CDR2 (germline): MDHEN, SYDVKM. The CDR3 DNA reads as TGTGCCAGCAGTCCCTCCGTAGGACAGGGTTATGGCTACACCTTC. Protein: CASSPSVGQGYGYTF.

V usage is TRBV19 and J usage is TRBJ2-5, with unresolved D. V was pared by 11 bases and J by 7 bases, with 14 bases between. From germline, CDR1 is LNHDA and CDR2 SQIVND (reference sequence). The CDR3 covers 11 residues. The CDR3 is CASSTRGTQYF. CDR3 nucleotide sequence: TGTGCCTCCTCGACCAGAGGGACCCAGTACTTC.

The gene calls are TRBV7-2 and TRBJ1-2; D possibly corresponds to TRBD1 (5 bases). Trimming removed 5 bases at V and 4 bases at J, with 26 bases between. Per germline, CDR1 SGHTA and CDR2 FQGNSA. The CDR3 consists of 18 residues. CDR3 loop: CASSPPHLLTVRGYGYTF. CDR3 DNA sequence: TGTGCCAGCAGCCCACCCCACCTCCTCACTGTAAGGGGCTATGGCTACACCTTC.

This chain links TRBV6-5 with TRBJ2-3; 10 bases agree with TRBD2. After removal of 3 bases from V and 1 base from J, the junction contained 4 bases not matched to a gene. Germline CDR1 reads MNHEY; CDR2 reads SVGAGI. This CDR3 contains 16 residues. Written as DNA, the CDR3 is TGTGCCAGCAGTTATAGCGGGGGGTATGGCACAGATACGCAGTATTTT. Protein: CASSYSGGYGTDTQYF.

The chain has TRBV7-2 and TRBJ1-6; 8 bases line up with TRBD1. The V and J ends lost 3 bases and 10 bases, in that order; junction bases with no gene match: 11. CDR3 length equals 16 residues. The germline V gene encodes CDR1 SGHTA and CDR2 FQGNSA. The CDR3 reads CASSFVSGQVPSPLHF. For the CDR3, the DNA is TGTGCCAGCAGCTTTGTCTCGGGACAGGTGCCATCACCCCTCCACTTT.

The chain recombines TRBV29-1 with TRBJ1-1; D unclear. CDR1 and CDR2 (germline): SQVTM, ANQGSEA. The CDR3 sequence is 12 residues long. V dropped 5 bases and J dropped 4 bases, with 11 bases sitting between them. The CDR3 DNA follows: TGCAGCGTTCGGGGAGGGCCCACTGAAGCTTTCTTT. It is translated as CSVRGGPTEAFF.

The rearrangement uses TRBV24-1 and TRBJ1-6; 9 bases line up with TRBD1. CDR1 is KGHDR and CDR2 is SFDVKD in the germline V gene. Trimming removed 3 bases from V and 9 bases from J; junction bases left unmatched: 2. The CDR3 extends over 14 amino acids. The CDR3 sequence: CATSDGQGSSPLHF. The CDR3 nucleotides are TGTGCCACCAGTGATGGACAGGGGAGTTCACCCCTCCACTTT.

In this sample, this clone turned up once. The chain recombines TRBV11-2 with TRBJ1-4; D remains unclear. The germline V and J ends were trimmed by 5 bases and 5 bases, with 15 bases remaining between them. CDR1 is SGHAT, CDR2 FQNNGV, per germline. The CDR3 extends over 15 amino acids. This CDR3 reads CASSADSVINEKLFF. The CDR3 DNA is TGTGCCAGCAGCGCCGACTCAGTCATCAATGAAAAACTGTTTTTT.

The V gene is TRBV5-1, the J gene TRBJ2-5, with a possible D match to TRBD1 (5 bases). The germline V gene has CDR1 SGHRS and CDR2 YFSETQ. This CDR3 contains 16 residues. V gave up 0 bases and J gave up 2 bases, with 14 bases separating them. The CDR3 region is CASSLAADSLQETQYF. DNA of the CDR3: TGCGCCAGCAGCTTGGCGGCAGACAGTCTACAAGAGACCCAGTACTTC.

This clone was seen a single time. The V call is TRBV2, the J call TRBJ1-2; possibly TRBD1 for D (6 bases). There are 13 residues in the CDR3. The germline V gene has CDR1 SNHLY and CDR2 FYNNEI. Trimming removed 6 bases at V and 2 bases at J, with 10 bases between. CDR3 sequence: CASRRGGNYGYTF. The CDR3 DNA reads as TGTGCCAGCAGGAGGGGGGGAAACTATGGCTACACCTTC. The complete variable domain, with remaining parts taken from reference TRBV2 and TRBJ1-2, reads EPEVTQTPSHQVTQMGQEVILRCVPISNHLYFYWYRQILGQKVEFLVSFYNNEISEKSEIFDDQFSVERPDGSNFTLKIRSTKLEDSAMYFCASRRGGNYGYTFGSGTRLTVV.

The genes are TRBV5-5 and TRBJ2-7; unclear D gene. Germline CDR1 and CDR2: SGHKS and YYEKEE (reference sequence). The CDR3 length is 13 residues. Between the trimmed V and J ends, which lost 2 bases and 3 bases, there was a span of 9 bases. CDR3: CASSLSADYEQYV. The CDR3, as DNA: TGTGCCAGCAGCTTATCCGCGGACTACGAGCAGTACGTC.

The CDR3 spells CASSRVDSNQPQHF. CDR3 nucleotide sequence: TGTGCCAGCAGTCGAGTTGATAGCAATCAGCCCCAGCATTTT. The V and J genes are TRBV28 and TRBJ1-5; D call uncertain. CDR1 MDHEN and CDR2 SYDVKM come from the germline V gene. The CDR3 sequence is 14 residues long. Deletions cut 5 bases from V and 0 bases from J, with 8 bases between.

The chain's CDR3 is CASRPGGGRYEQYF. The CDR3 region has the DNA TGTGCCAGCAGACCCGGGGGGGGCCGCTACGAGCAGTACTTC. The V gene is TRBV28, the J gene TRBJ2-7; 8 bases align to TRBD2. The CDR3 is 14 residues long. Unmatched junction bases numbered 7, after V lost 6 bases and J lost 3 bases. Germline CDR1 and CDR2: MDHEN and SYDVKM.

The chain uses TRBV28 and TRBJ1-1; 7 nucleotides line up with TRBD1. Germline V gene sequence: CDR1 MDHEN, CDR2 SYDVKM. The J segment lost 4 bases and the V segment lost 5 bases, leaving 13 bases of the junction unmatched. The length of the CDR3 is 16 residues. The CDR3 sequence is CASSPRGGSGGTEAFF. CDR3 nucleotides: TGTGCCAGCAGTCCCCGTGGTGGTTCAGGGGGCACTGAAGCTTTCTTT.

The CDR3 here is CASSVATGGNEQFF. The CDR3, as DNA: TGTGCCAGCAGCGTAGCTACGGGCGGGAATGAGCAGTTCTTC. V is TRBV9 and J is TRBJ2-1, with a possible D match to TRBD2 (5 bases). V was pared by 0 bases and J by 7 bases, with 11 bases between. Germline V gene sequence: CDR1 SGDLS, CDR2 YYNGEE. The CDR3 runs 14 residues.

The gene calls are TRBV18 and TRBJ1-2, with 7 bases identical to TRBD1. The J segment lost 4 bases and the V segment lost 3 bases, leaving 8 bases of the junction unmatched. In germline, CDR1 is KGHSH, CDR2 LQKENI. This CDR3 is built from 15 residues. The CDR3 sequence: CASSPTRQGSYGYTF. CDR3 nucleotide sequence: TGTGCCAGCTCACCCACTCGACAGGGAAGCTATGGCTACACCTTC.

The V call is TRBV7-8, the J call TRBJ1-1, with a possible D match to TRBD1 (5 bases). Germline lookup yields CDR1 SGHVS and CDR2 FQNEAQ. This CDR3 is 15 amino acids long. Trimming removed 5 bases at V and 0 bases at J, with 13 bases between. The CDR3 bases are TGTGCCAGCAGCCCTAGACAGACGATGAACACTGAAGCTTTCTTT. Amino acid sequence: CASSPRQTMNTEAFF. The whole variable domain, filled in from reference TRBV7-8 and TRBJ1-1, reads GAGVSQSPRYKVAKRGQDVALRCDPISGHVSLFWYQQALGQGPEFLTYFQNEAQLDKSGLPSDRFFAERPEGSVSTLKIQRTQQEDSAVYLCASSPRQTMNTEAFFGQGTRLTVV.

V and J are TRBV19 and TRBJ1-1; D is uncertain. CDR1 and CDR2 (germline): LNHDA, SQIVND (reference sequence). V lost 6 bases, J lost 6 bases, and 14 bases lay in between. There are 13 residues in the CDR3. DNA for the CDR3: TGTGCCAGTAGGGTGGTCGGGGTCGCTGAAGCTTTCTTT. Residues: CASRVVGVAEAFF.

CDR3 nucleotide sequence: TGTGCCAGCAGTGCCGCACTCAACAATTCACCCCTCCACTTT. Translating it yields CASSAALNNSPLHF. The J gene is TRBJ1-6, the V gene TRBV25-1; D gene uncertain. The germline CDR1 and CDR2 sequences are MGHDK and SYGVNS. This CDR3 is 14 amino acids long. V gave up 4 bases and J gave up 7 bases, with 11 bases separating them.